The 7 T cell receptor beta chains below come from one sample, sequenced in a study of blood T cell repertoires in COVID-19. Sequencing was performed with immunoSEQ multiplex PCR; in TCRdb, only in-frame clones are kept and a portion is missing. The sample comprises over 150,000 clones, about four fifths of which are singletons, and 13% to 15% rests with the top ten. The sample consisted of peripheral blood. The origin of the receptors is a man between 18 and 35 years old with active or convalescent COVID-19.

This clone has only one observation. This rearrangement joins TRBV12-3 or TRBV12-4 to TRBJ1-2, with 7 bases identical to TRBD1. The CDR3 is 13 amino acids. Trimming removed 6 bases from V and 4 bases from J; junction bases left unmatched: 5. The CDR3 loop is CASRHRGGYGYTF. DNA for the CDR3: TGTGCCAGCAGGCACAGGGGTGGCTATGGCTACACCTTC.

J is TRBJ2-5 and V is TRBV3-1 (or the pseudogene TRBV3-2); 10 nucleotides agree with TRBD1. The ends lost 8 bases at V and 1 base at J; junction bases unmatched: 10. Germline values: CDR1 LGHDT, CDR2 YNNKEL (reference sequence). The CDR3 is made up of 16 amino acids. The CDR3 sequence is CASGGWDRGLQETQYF. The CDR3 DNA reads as TGTGCCAGCGGCGGATGGGACAGGGGACTCCAAGAGACCCAGTACTTC.

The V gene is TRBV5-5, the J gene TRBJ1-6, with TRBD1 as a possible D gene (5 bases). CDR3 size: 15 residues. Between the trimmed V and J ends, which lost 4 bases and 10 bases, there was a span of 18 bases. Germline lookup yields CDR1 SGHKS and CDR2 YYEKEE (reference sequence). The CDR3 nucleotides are TGTGCCAGCAGCGAGGAGGGGAGGGCGAACTCACCCCTCCACTTT. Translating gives CASSEEGRANSPLHF.

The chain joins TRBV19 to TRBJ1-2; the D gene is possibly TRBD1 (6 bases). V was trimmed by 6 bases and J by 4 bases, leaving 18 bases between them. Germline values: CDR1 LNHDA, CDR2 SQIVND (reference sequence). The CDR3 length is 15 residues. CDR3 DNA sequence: TGTGCCAGTAGCCCCATGGCGCAGGGGTTCTATGGCTACACCTTC. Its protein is CASSPMAQGFYGYTF.

The CDR3 DNA reads TGTGCCACCAGCAGAGAAACAGACAATCAGCCCCAGCATTTT. Translating it yields CATSRETDNQPQHF. The chain employs TRBV15 and TRBJ1-5; no firm D call. This CDR3 region has 14 residues. In germline, CDR1 is LNHNV, CDR2 YYDKDF (reference sequence). Trimming pared 0 bases from V and 3 bases from J, leaving 6 bases between.

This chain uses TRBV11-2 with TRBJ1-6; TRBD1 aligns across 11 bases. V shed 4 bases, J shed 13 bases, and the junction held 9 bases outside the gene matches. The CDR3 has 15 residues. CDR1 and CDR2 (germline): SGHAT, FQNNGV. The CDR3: CASSSGQGAWDPLHF. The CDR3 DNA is TGTGCCAGCAGCTCAGGACAGGGGGCCTGGGATCCCCTCCACTTT.

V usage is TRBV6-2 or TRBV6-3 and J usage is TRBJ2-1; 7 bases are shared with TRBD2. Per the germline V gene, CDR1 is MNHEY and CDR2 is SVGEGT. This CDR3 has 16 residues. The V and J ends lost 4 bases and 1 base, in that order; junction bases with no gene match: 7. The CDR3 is CASSSQLAYSYNEQFF. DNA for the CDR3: TGTGCCAGCAGTTCTCAACTAGCGTATTCCTACAATGAGCAGTTCTTC.